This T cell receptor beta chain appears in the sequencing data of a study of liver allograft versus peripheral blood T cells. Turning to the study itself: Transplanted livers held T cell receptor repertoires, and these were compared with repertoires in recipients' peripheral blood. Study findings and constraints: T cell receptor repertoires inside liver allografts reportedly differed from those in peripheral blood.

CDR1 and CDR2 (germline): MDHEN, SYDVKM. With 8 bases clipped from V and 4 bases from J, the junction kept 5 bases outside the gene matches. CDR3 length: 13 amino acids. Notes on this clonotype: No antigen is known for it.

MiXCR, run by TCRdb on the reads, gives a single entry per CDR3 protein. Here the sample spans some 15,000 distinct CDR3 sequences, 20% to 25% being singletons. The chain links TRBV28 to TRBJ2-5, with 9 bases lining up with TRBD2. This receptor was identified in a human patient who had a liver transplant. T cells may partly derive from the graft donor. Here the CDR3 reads CASLRGGVETQYF. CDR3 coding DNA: TGTGCCAGCTTGCGGGGGGGGGTAGAGACCCAGTACTTC.